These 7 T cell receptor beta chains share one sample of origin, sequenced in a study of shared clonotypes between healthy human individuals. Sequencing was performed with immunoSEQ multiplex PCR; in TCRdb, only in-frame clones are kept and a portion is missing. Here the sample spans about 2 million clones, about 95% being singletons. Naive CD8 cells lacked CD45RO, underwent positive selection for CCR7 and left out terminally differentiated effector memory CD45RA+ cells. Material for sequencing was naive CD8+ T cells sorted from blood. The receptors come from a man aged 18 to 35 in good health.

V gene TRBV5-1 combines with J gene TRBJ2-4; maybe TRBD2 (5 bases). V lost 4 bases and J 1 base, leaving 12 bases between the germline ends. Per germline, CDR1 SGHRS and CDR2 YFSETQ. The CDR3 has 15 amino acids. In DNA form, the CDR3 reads TGCGCCAGCAGCCCGGACTCCTTTGCCAAAAACATTCAGTACTTC. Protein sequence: CASSPDSFAKNIQYF.

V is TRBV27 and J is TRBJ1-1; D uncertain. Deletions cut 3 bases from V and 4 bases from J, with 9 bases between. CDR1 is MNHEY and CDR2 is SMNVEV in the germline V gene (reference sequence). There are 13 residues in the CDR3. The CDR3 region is CASSFAVGTEAFF. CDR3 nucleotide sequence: TGTGCCAGCAGTTTCGCGGTGGGCACTGAAGCTTTCTTT.

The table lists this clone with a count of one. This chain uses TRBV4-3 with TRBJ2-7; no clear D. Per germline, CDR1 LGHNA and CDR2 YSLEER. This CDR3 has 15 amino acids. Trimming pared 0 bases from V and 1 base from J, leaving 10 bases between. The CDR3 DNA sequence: TGCGCCAGCAGCCAAGATGACGACGATTCCTACGAGCAGTACTTC. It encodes CASSQDDDDSYEQYF.

CDR3 bases: TGTGCCAGCAGCCACGGGACAGGGGAATCCTACGAGCAGTACTTC. Translation gives CASSHGTGESYEQYF. The V and J genes are TRBV5-4 and TRBJ2-7; TRBD1 matches at 10 bases. In germline, CDR1 is SGHNT, CDR2 YYREEE (reference sequence). The CDR3 is made up of 15 amino acids. V trimming: 4 bases; J trimming: 1 base; junction bases outside the gene matches: 5.

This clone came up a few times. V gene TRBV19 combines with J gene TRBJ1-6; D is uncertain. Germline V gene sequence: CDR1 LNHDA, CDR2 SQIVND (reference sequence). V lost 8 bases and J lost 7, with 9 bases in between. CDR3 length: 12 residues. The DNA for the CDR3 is TGTGCCAGTCGGGCTGAGAATTCACCCCTCCACTTT. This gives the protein CASRAENSPLHF.

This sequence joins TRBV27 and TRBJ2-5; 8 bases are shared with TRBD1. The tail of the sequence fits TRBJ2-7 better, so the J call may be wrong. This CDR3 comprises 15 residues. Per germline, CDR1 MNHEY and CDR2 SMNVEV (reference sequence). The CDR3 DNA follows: TGTGCCAGCAGCCGCACCGGGACAGGCACCTACGAGCAGTACTTC. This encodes CASSRTGTGTYEQYF.

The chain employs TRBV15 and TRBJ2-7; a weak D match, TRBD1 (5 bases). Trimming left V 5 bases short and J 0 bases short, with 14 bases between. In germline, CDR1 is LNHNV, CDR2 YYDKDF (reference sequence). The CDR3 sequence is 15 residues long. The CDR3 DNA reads TGTGCCACCAGCCGGACACCCGTTAGCTCCTACGAGCAGTACTTC. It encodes CATSRTPVSSYEQYF.